This T cell receptor beta chain was documented in a study of Ad26.COV2.S vaccination and SARS-CoV-2 variants. This CDR3 comprises 16 residues. V trimming: 5 bases; J trimming: 5 bases; junction bases outside the gene matches: 7. Per germline, CDR1 LGHNT and CDR2 FRNRAP. Libraries were prepared by immunoSEQ multiplex PCR; TCRdb keeps only in-frame clonotypes and omits some of them. The sample holds some 180,000 clones, roughly 85% seen once. The sample in question was peripheral blood, obtained after recovery from COVID-19. This chain connects TRBV12-5 to TRBJ2-5, with 14 bases matching TRBD2. The sequence was obtained from a human donor who had recovered from COVID-19. The chain's CDR3 is CASGPGTSGSVETQYF. CDR3 nucleotide sequence: TGTGCTAGTGGTCCAGGGACTAGCGGGAGTGTGGAGACCCAGTACTTC.